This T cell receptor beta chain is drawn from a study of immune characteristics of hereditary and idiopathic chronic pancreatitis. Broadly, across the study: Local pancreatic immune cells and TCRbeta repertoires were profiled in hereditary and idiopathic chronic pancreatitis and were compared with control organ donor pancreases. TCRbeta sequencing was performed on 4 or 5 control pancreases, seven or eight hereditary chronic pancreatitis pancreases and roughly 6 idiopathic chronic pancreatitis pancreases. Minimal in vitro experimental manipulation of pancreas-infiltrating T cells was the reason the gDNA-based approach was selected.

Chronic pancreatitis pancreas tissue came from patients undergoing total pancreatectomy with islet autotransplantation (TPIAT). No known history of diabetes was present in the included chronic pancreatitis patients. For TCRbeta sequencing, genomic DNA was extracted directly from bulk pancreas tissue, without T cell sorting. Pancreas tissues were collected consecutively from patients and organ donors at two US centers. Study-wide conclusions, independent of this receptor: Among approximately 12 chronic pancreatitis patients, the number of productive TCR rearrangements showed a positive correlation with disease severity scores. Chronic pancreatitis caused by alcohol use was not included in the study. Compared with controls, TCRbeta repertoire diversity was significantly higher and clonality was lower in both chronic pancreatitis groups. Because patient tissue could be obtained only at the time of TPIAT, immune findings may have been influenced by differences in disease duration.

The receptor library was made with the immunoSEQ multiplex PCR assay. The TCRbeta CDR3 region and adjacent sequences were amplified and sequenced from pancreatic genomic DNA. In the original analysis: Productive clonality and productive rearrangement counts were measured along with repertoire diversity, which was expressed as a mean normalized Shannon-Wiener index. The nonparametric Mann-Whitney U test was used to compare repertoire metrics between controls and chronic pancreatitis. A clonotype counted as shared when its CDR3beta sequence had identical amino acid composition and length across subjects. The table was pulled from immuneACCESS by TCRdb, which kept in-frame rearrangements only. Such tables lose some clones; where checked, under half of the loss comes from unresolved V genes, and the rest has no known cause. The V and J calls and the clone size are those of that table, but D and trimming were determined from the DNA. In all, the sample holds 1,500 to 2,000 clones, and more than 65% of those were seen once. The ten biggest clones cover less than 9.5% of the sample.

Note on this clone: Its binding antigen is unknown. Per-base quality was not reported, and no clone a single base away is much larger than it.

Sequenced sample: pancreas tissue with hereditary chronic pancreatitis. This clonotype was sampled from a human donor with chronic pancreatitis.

The sequenced DNA is TGTGCCAGCAGCTCAACAGGGGTCACTGAAGCTTTCTTT. This gives the protein CASSSTGVTEAFF. The chain uses TRBV7-9 and TRBJ1-1; TRBD1 aligns with 7 central bases. V is cut back by 4 bases and J by 4 bases, with 3 bases in the junction unmatched. As encoded in the germline V gene (reference sequence), CDR1 is SEHNR while CDR2 is FQNEAQ. Including cysteine and phenylalanine, the CDR3 has 13 amino acids. The entry retains the CDR3 DNA only, 39 bases that are in frame from base 1.